The TCR beta chain under discussion was sequenced for a study of blood T cell repertoires in COVID-19. Methods used by the authors: Researchers report that nucleated cell counts were estimated from reference gene primer amplification. Using immunoSEQ multiplex PCR, the repertoire was profiled, and TCRdb retains in-frame clones only, with some absent. The V and J calls and clone size are taken from that table; D and trimming were inferred from the DNA. Of fewer than 85,000 clones in the sample, roughly 80% were seen once. In this sample, this clone turned up a few times. Sequenced: peripheral blood. The receptor was isolated from an elderly woman with active or convalescent COVID-19.

DNA for the CDR3: TGTGCCAGTAGTCACGGGCCGAGGGGGCCTTCGGTACACACTGAAGCTTTCTTT. This gives the protein CASSHGPRGPSVHTEAFF. This chain joins TRBV19 and TRBJ1-1; TRBD1 matches 7 bases. Trimming removed 5 bases from V and 3 bases from J; junction bases left unmatched: 18. The CDR3 extends over 18 amino acids. CDR1 is LNHDA, CDR2 SQIVND, per germline (reference sequence).